These T cell receptor beta chains were read from a single sample in a study of OX40 agonist ivuxolimab in advanced cancers. Produced via immunoSEQ multiplex PCR; TCRdb's table is partial and in-frame only. Among nearly 70,000 clones, about 84% were seen once, and the ten largest hold about 6.3%. The sample was CD4+ or CD8+ T cells sorted from blood, taken in a trial of the OX40 agonist ivuxolimab. The receptors stem from an adult with an advanced solid tumor such as melanoma, head and neck, liver or kidney cancer. Each CDR3 is given with its conserved first and last residue. Each record gives: V gene, J gene, CDR3 protein.

TRBV2	TRBJ2-3	CASSEWLGATPGDTQYF
TRBV4-1	TRBJ1-2	CASSPLPGQGLYGYTF
TRBV2	TRBJ1-1	CASSERAGNTEAFF
TRBV5-1	TRBJ2-2	CASSLTGTNTGELFF
TRBV18	TRBJ2-5	CASAGRETQYF
TRBV19	TRBJ2-7	CASSRTGWYEQYF
TRBV4-2	TRBJ1-2	CASSQGAFSLRPASHTF
TRBV4-3	TRBJ2-3	CASSQDLAVTDTQYF
TRBV6-5	TRBJ1-2	CASSPRGWSLYGYTF
TRBV11-1	TRBJ2-2	CASSLRETPGELFF
TRBV7-3	TRBJ1-3	CASSSWGAGNTIYF
TRBV5-3	TRBJ1-1	CARSFYLSGRQGAEAFF
TRBV2	TRBJ2-6	CASRTEAGANVLTF
TRBV11-2	TRBJ2-7	CASSERPLDFSSYEQYF
TRBV5-5	TRBJ1-2	CASSFQGYYGYTF
TRBV4-2	TRBJ2-5	CASSPDRAETQYF
TRBV15	TRBJ2-7	CATSRGGARIYEQYF
TRBV27	TRBJ1-1	CASSLGQVPLPNTEAFF
TRBV30	TRBJ2-5	CAWSGRASGGVFQETQYF
TRBV4-2	TRBJ1-6	CASSPSLPRDDRGSPLHF
TRBV28	TRBJ2-7	CASSSPNKPYEQYF
TRBV6-5	TRBJ2-7	CASSYSGGAAYEQYF
TRBV4-3	TRBJ2-3	CASSQDQGVPTDTQYF
TRBV4-2	TRBJ2-2	CASSQGSGGATGELFF
TRBV5-5	TRBJ2-3	CASSLEVSTDTQYF
TRBV27	TRBJ2-5	CASSFSSGWGETQYF
TRBV9	TRBJ2-7	CASSADSHYWSEQYF
TRBV7-9	TRBJ2-1	CASSWTSGEGNEQFF
TRBV28	TRBJ1-5	CASSLDQGPGSNQPQHF
TRBV6-5	TRBJ1-1	CASSPDLGGTEAFF
TRBV11-2	TRBJ2-5	CASSTDPRPQETQYF
TRBV30	TRBJ2-3	CAWSDSGGGDTQYF
TRBV18	TRBJ2-2	CASSPGTVLTGELFF